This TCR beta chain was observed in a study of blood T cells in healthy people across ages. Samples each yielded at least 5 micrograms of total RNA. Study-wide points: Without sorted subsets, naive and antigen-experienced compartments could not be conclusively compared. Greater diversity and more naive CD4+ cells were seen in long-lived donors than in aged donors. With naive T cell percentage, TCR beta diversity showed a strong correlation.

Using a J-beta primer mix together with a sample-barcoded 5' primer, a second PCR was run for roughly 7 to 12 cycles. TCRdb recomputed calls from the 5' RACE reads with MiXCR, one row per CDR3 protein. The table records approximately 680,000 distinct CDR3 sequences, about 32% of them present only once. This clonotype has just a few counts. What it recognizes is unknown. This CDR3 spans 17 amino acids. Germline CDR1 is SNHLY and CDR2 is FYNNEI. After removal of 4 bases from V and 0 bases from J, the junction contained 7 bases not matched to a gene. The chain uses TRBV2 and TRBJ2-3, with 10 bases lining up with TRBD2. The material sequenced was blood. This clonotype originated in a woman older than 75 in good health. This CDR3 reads CASSVGSGGTSTDTQYF. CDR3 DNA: TGTGCCAGCAGTGTAGGTAGCGGGGGGACTAGCACAGATACGCAGTATTTT. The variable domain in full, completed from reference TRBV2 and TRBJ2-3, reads EPEVTQTPSHQVTQMGQEVILRCVPISNHLYFYWYRQILGQKVEFLVSFYNNEISEKSEIFDDQFSVERPDGSNFTLKIRSTKLEDSAMYFCASSVGSGGTSTDTQYFGPGTRLTVL.